What follows are 26 T cell receptor beta chains derived from one specimen sequenced in a study of T cell changes during pregnancy in multiple sclerosis (dated by TCRdb to about 2019). Preparation of the library involved the immunoSEQ multiplex PCR assay. As stored in TCRdb, this immuneACCESS dataset retains in-frame rearrangements with V and J assigned. A fraction of the clones does not appear; measured against another copy, unresolved V genes explain less than half of the discrepancy, and the remainder lacks a known reason. Recorded for this sample are some 80,000 clones; about 91% of them occurred a single time. The ten biggest clones cover about 2.8% of the sample. The starting material was peripheral blood, obtained before pregnancy. The receptors here all came from a female donor with multiple sclerosis, enrolled in a pregnancy study.

This chain connects TRBV21-1 to TRBJ2-5; TRBD2 is the table's D call and was not checked against the DNA. TRBV21-1 is recorded as a pseudogene. The CDR3 runs to 21 residues. DNA for the CDR3: TGTGCCAGCAGCAAACCACGACGGGCAGGGTGTCTAGCGGGAGTGATGGAGACCCAGTACTTC. Translated, it gives CASSKPRRAGCLAGVMETQYF.

This clone was seen a single time. The chain is built from TRBV7-9 and TRBJ2-7, with TRBD1 matching 7 bases. Germline V gene lookup returns CDR1 SEHNR and CDR2 FQNEAQ (reference sequence). V gave up 5 bases and J gave up 12 bases; unmatched junction bases: 19. The CDR3 sequence is 15 residues long. CDR3 residues: CASSREDRTLSLWYF. CDR3 nucleotide sequence: TGTGCCAGCAGCAGAGAGGACAGGACCCTATCGTTGTGGTACTTC.

The chain uses TRBV6-1 and TRBJ2-7, with 7 bases aligning to TRBD2. Germline CDR1 reads MNHNS; CDR2 reads SASEGT. The length of the CDR3 is 14 residues. V trimming: 3 bases; J trimming: 3 bases; junction bases outside the gene matches: 5. The CDR3 DNA reads TGTGCCAGCAGTGACCGGGACTACGTCTACGAGCAGTACTTC. Protein sequence: CASSDRDYVYEQYF.

This clone was picked up one time. The chain combines TRBV6-5 with TRBJ2-2; D may be TRBD1 (5 bases). Trimming removed 0 bases from V and 4 bases from J, with 6 bases in between. The CDR3 has 14 residues. The germline gives CDR1 MNHEY, CDR2 SVGAGI. CDR3 coding DNA: TGTGCCAGCAGTTACTCGGGGCGCACCGGGGAGCTGTTTTTT. Translated, it gives CASSYSGRTGELFF.

This sequence joins TRBV28 and TRBJ1-5; perhaps TRBD1 as D (5 bases). This CDR3 is built from 16 residues. Trimming cost V 2 bases and J 2 bases, with 13 bases left between them. The germline V gene encodes CDR1 MDHEN and CDR2 SYDVKM. The CDR3 region is CASSLRGTKGNQPQHF. The DNA for the CDR3 is TGTGCCAGCAGTTTAAGGGGAACAAAGGGCAATCAGCCCCAGCATTTT.

The gene calls are TRBV6-5 and TRBJ2-7; TRBD1 matches at 9 bases. V was pared by 5 bases and J by 5 bases, with 7 bases of the junction left unmatched. The CDR3 is 14 residues long. Germline CDR1 and CDR2: MNHEY and SVGAGI. CDR3 sequence: CASSDTGGADEQYF. The CDR3 DNA sequence: TGTGCCAGCAGTGACACAGGGGGCGCTGACGAGCAGTACTTC.

The CDR3 bases are TGTGCCAGCTCACCCCTTGGACAGGGGGCCCCGAGGAACACTGAAGCTTTCTTT. Protein product: CASSPLGQGAPRNTEAFF. The V gene is TRBV18, the J gene TRBJ1-1; 11 bases align to TRBD1. Unmatched junction bases numbered 10, after V lost 3 bases and J lost 1 base. Germline-derived CDR1 and CDR2 are KGHSH and LQKENI. The CDR3 length is 18 residues. Complete variable domain (other parts from reference TRBV18 and TRBJ1-1): NAGVMQNPRHLVRRRGQEARLRCSPMKGHSHVYWYRQLPEEGLKFMVYLQKENIIDESGMPKERFSAEFPKEGPSILRIQQVVRGDSAAYFCASSPLGQGAPRNTEAFFGQGTRLTVV.

The chain uses TRBV11-2 and TRBJ2-7; 10 nucleotides match TRBD1. Germline V lookup: CDR1 SGHAT, CDR2 FQNNGV. V lost 5 bases and J lost 7; bases outside the gene matches: 8. The CDR3 has 14 residues. The CDR3 DNA reads TGTGCCAGCAGCGTACCGGGACAGGGGTATGAGCAGTACTTC. Its translation is CASSVPGQGYEQYF.

V gene TRBV7-2 combines with J gene TRBJ2-1, with a possible D match to TRBD2 (5 bases). V lost 3 bases and J 7 bases, leaving 10 bases between the germline ends. The CDR3 extends over 13 amino acids. The germline V gene has CDR1 SGHTA and CDR2 FQGNSA. For the CDR3, the DNA is TGTGCCAGCAGCTTCAGGAGGAGTAATGAGCAGTTCTTC. Translated, it gives CASSFRRSNEQFF. The full variable domain, in which reference TRBV7-2 and TRBJ2-1 provide the parts outside the CDR3, is GAGVSQSPSNKVTEKGKDVELRCDPISGHTALYWYRQSLGQGLEFLIYFQGNSAPDKSGLPSDRFSAERTGGSVSTLTIQRTQQEDSAVYLCASSFRRSNEQFFGPGTRLTVL.

The V gene is TRBV7-3, the J gene TRBJ2-1, with a possible D match to TRBD2 (5 bases). V was pared by 6 bases and J by 9 bases, with 12 bases between. This CDR3 is built from 12 residues. In germline, CDR1 is SGHTA, CDR2 FQGTGA. CDR3 DNA: TGTGCCAGCAGGGGAGACGATGGTGAGCAGTTCTTC. This translates into CASRGDDGEQFF.

The chain couples TRBV9 to TRBJ2-2; 10 bases align to TRBD1. Germline V gene sequence: CDR1 SGDLS, CDR2 YYNGEE. The CDR3 covers 16 residues. With 3 bases clipped from V and 4 bases from J, the junction kept 6 bases outside the gene matches. The CDR3 protein is CASSGRTGGFTGELFF. The CDR3 nucleotides are TGTGCCAGCAGCGGCCGGACAGGGGGGTTCACCGGGGAGCTGTTTTTT.

Here the CDR3 reads CASRIRVNTEAFF. DNA of the CDR3: TGTGCCAGCAGAATCAGGGTGAACACTGAAGCTTTCTTT. This chain connects TRBV6-1 to TRBJ1-1; weak D call: TRBD1 (5 bases). The CDR3 runs 13 residues. CDR1 is MNHNS, CDR2 SASEGT, per germline. V gave up 6 bases and J gave up 0 bases, with 8 bases separating them.

This clone has just one count. The rearrangement joins TRBV5-6 to TRBJ2-7; 9 bases match TRBD2. Germline values: CDR1 SGHDT, CDR2 YYEEEE. The CDR3 is made up of 15 amino acids. The J segment lost 7 bases and the V segment lost 0 bases, leaving 8 bases of the junction unmatched. The DNA for the CDR3 is TGTGCCAGCAGCTTGGCTGCTAGCGGGACTGGGGAGCAGTACTTC. Protein: CASSLAASGTGEQYF.

The chain uses TRBV5-5 and TRBJ2-1; a possible D gene is TRBD2 (6 bases). The V gene lost 4 bases and the J gene lost 8 bases, with 10 bases spanning the gap. The germline gives CDR1 SGHKS, CDR2 YYEKEE (reference sequence). The CDR3 runs 12 residues. For the CDR3, the DNA is TGTGCCAGCAGCCTAGGAGGGTATGAGCAGTTCTTC. This codes for CASSLGGYEQFF.

The chain is built from TRBV19 and TRBJ2-7; maybe TRBD1 (6 bases). The CDR3 has 14 residues. CDR1 is LNHDA and CDR2 is SQIVND in the germline V gene (reference sequence). With 6 bases removed from V and 3 bases from J, the gap between germline ends came to 15 bases. For the CDR3, the DNA is TGTGCCAGTAGCGAAACAGGGAGTGGCTACGAGCAGTACTTC. It codes for CASSETGSGYEQYF.

V is TRBV5-4 and J is TRBJ2-3; 12 bases agree with TRBD2. The CDR3 length is 16 residues. V lost 0 bases and J lost 5; bases outside the gene matches: 4. Looked up from germline, CDR1 is SGHNT and CDR2 is YYREEE (reference sequence). CDR3: CASSLGLAGVKDTQYF. CDR3 nucleotides: TGTGCCAGCAGCTTGGGACTAGCGGGAGTTAAAGATACGCAGTATTTT. Full variable domain (outside the CDR3, taken from reference TRBV5-4 and TRBJ2-3): ETGVTQSPTHLIKTRGQQVTLRCSSQSGHNTVSWYQQALGQGPQFIFQYYREEENGRGNFPPRFSGLQFPNYSSELNVNALELDDSALYLCASSLGLAGVKDTQYFGPGTRLTVL.

J is TRBJ1-5 and V is TRBV19, with a tentative D call TRBD1 (6 bases). There are 16 residues in the CDR3. Germline V CDR1 and CDR2: LNHDA, SQIVND (reference sequence). Trimming cost V 3 bases and J 2 bases, with 14 bases left between them. Written as DNA, the CDR3 is TGTGCCAGTAGTATGGTTGGGGGCGCCGGCAATCAGCCCCAGCATTTT. This sequence encodes CASSMVGGAGNQPQHF.

This chain connects TRBV19 to TRBJ1-5; no reliable D call. The V end was cut by 6 bases, the J end by 11 bases, with 17 bases between. The CDR3 contains 13 residues. Germline CDR1 and CDR2: LNHDA and SQIVND (reference sequence). The CDR3, as DNA: TGTGCCAGTAGCCATACTCAAACGTTAGCCCAGCATTTT. It is translated as CASSHTQTLAQHF.

The DNA of the CDR3 is TGTGCCAGCAGCAAAGCCGGGATAGCGGGGAGTAGCACAGATACGCAGTATTTT. Amino acid sequence: CASSKAGIAGSSTDTQYF. The chain links TRBV21-1 to TRBJ2-3; the table's D gene call, TRBD2, was not cross checked with the DNA. TRBV21-1 is recorded as a pseudogene. The CDR3 loop spans 18 amino acids.

A few counts support this clone. The CDR3 loop reads CASSPPPGTGYGYTF. The CDR3, as DNA: TGTGCCAGCAGCCCTCCCCCGGGGACAGGCTATGGCTACACCTTC. V is TRBV28 and J is TRBJ1-2; 8 nucleotides align to TRBD1. Germline loops: CDR1 MDHEN, CDR2 SYDVKM. The V and J ends lost 6 bases and 4 bases, in that order; junction bases with no gene match: 10. The CDR3 has 15 residues.

The gene calls are TRBV27 and TRBJ2-7; 9 bases are shared with TRBD2. V was clipped by 3 bases and J by 7 bases; unmatched bases: 10. This CDR3 has 15 residues. The germline gives CDR1 MNHEY, CDR2 SMNVEV (reference sequence). Written as DNA, the CDR3 is TGTGCCAGCAGTTTGCTAGCGGGACCTGGAGGGGAGCAGTACTTC. It codes for CASSLLAGPGGEQYF.

This clone was seen only once. The chain carries TRBV27 and TRBJ2-1; a possible D gene is TRBD1 (6 bases). CDR1 MNHEY and CDR2 SMNVEV come from the germline V gene (reference sequence). With 4 bases removed from V and 3 bases from J, the gap between germline ends came to 13 bases. The CDR3 is made up of 15 amino acids. The CDR3, as DNA: TGTGCCAGCAGTTATTCAGGGGTGAACTACAATGAGCAGTTCTTC. Its protein is CASSYSGVNYNEQFF.

The J gene is TRBJ2-2, the V gene TRBV7-3; 8 positions match TRBD2. There are 15 residues in the CDR3. J was trimmed by 1 base and V by 4 bases; bases with no gene match: 2. CDR1 is SGHTA and CDR2 is FQGTGA in the germline V gene. CDR3 in DNA: TGTGCCAGCAGCTACCTAGCGGGGAACACCGGGGAGCTGTTTTTT. It specifies CASSYLAGNTGELFF.

The chain is built from TRBV7-9 and TRBJ1-1; TRBD1 might be the D (6 bases). The CDR3 consists of 14 residues. Per germline, CDR1 SEHNR and CDR2 FQNEAQ (reference sequence). Trimming removed 8 bases at V and 5 bases at J, with 18 bases between. In nucleotides, the CDR3 is TGTGCCAGCCGCATGGAGGGGGGGCATACTGAAGCTTTCTTT. Its protein is CASRMEGGHTEAFF.

This chain connects TRBV7-9 to TRBJ2-5, with D possibly TRBD2 on 5 matching bases. This CDR3 comprises 15 residues. The germline gives CDR1 SEHNR, CDR2 FQNEAQ (reference sequence). V lost 1 base and J lost 1, with 10 bases in between. The CDR3 region has the DNA TGTGCCAGCAGCTTAGGGTCCGGGGTCCAAGAGACCCAGTACTTC. Encoded protein: CASSLGSGVQETQYF.

The chain couples TRBV30 to TRBJ1-3; D not certain. Between the trimmed V and J ends, which lost 0 bases and 7 bases, there was a span of 13 bases. Per germline, CDR1 GTSNPN and CDR2 SVGIG (reference sequence). The CDR3 runs 14 residues. This CDR3 reads CAWSVRQVRNTIYF. Written as DNA, the CDR3 is TGTGCCTGGAGTGTACGGCAGGTACGGAACACCATATATTTT.